This TCR beta chain appears in the sequencing data of a study of Tregs in tolerant kidney transplant recipients. Remarks on this clone: Additional DNA sequences in this sample encode the identical CDR3.

TCRdb's table, derived via immunoSEQ multiplex PCR, lists solely in-frame clones and lacks some. Of about 81,000 clones listed, 90% to 95% are singletons. Related graft donors supplied nonmyeloablative bone marrow transplants, and mixed chimerism was transient. The CDR3 has 14 amino acids. Trimming stripped 6 bases from V and 3 bases from J, with 9 bases between. Germline V gene data show CDR1 as SNHLY and CDR2 as FYNNEI. This chain links TRBV2 with TRBJ1-6, with a tentative D call TRBD1 (5 bases). This TCR was recovered from a human patient who received a combined kidney and bone marrow transplant. Some T cells may have originated in the graft donor. Sample: CD4+ T cells from blood (PBMCs), taken 24 months after the transplant. In DNA form, the CDR3 reads TGTGCCAGCAGGGGGAGGGGCTATAATTCACCCCTCCACTTT. It yields the protein CASRGRGYNSPLHF. Full variable domain (rest looked up from reference TRBV2 and TRBJ1-6): EPEVTQTPSHQVTQMGQEVILRCVPISNHLYFYWYRQILGQKVEFLVSFYNNEISEKSEIFDDQFSVERPDGSNFTLKIRSTKLEDSAMYFCASRGRGYNSPLHFGNGTRLTVT.